This T cell receptor (beta chain) was documented in a study of T-cell reconstitution after alpha-beta-depleted transplantation in children (TCRdb year 2016). As for the study more broadly: T-cell immune reconstitution after TCRalphabeta/CD19-depleted allogeneic hematopoietic cell transplantation in children was quantitatively tracked in the study by means of TCR repertoire profiling.

The sample holds many counts of this clonotype. Its binding antigen is unknown. It has no much larger one-base neighbor in the sample; base qualities were not kept. The library came from PCR. The run used an Illumina HiSeq 2500. Molecular barcoding was employed in the preparation of TCR libraries, with unique molecular identifiers being used to normalize TCRbeta repertoire quantification. The public reads were reprocessed in TCRdb via fastp at Q25 and MiXCR, keeping in-frame beta chains. CDR3 protein sequences are deduplicated, and each keeps its most common genes and DNA. This sample lists 230,000 or so distinct CDR3 sequences; around 9.7% were detected once. Of the sample, about 5.4% falls within the top ten clones. The junction carries 10 bases between V and J, which are trimmed by 8 bases and 6 bases respectively. CDR1 and CDR2 are drawn from the germline V gene: MGHDK, SYGVNS. The CDR3 sequence holds 12 residues, the cysteine and phenylalanine included. Only CDR3 DNA remains: 36 bases, in frame from the first base.

The sequenced sample was PBMCs from the stem cell graft donor, obtained from the stem cell graft. The receptor comes from a human donor who donated a stem cell graft to a child with SCID. The V and J segments used are TRBV25-1 and TRBJ2-2, and perhaps TRBD1 as D gene, on 5 matching bases. The encoded CDR3 is CASERGSGELFF. The nucleotides are TGTGCCAGCGAAAGGGGTTCCGGGGAGCTGTTTTTT.